The clone carrying this T cell receptor beta chain came up a few times. The antigen is not known. This specimen belongs to a study of blood T cells in healthy people across ages. Study-level points and caveats: Considered underestimates were the diversity estimates obtained from one million T cells.

The germline gives CDR1 SEHNR, CDR2 FQNEAQ (reference sequence). Trimming removed 2 bases at V and 4 bases at J, with 12 bases between. The CDR3 totals 14 residues. Isolation of PBMCs gave at least 6 million cells per sample. A sample-barcoded 5' primer and a J-beta primer mix were used in a second PCR of about 7 to 12 cycles. In TCRdb, the 5' RACE reads were re-called with MiXCR into one record per CDR3 protein. Of 1,800,000 or so distinct CDR3 sequences detected, around 42% appear once; the ten largest clones hold roughly 23%. The chain employs TRBV7-9 and TRBJ2-7, with D uncertain. This TCR was sampled from a human donor in good health. Sequencing used blood. CDR3 loop: CASSLSRQPYEQYF. CDR3 nucleotides: TGTGCCAGCAGCTTAAGTAGGCAGCCTTACGAGCAGTACTTC.